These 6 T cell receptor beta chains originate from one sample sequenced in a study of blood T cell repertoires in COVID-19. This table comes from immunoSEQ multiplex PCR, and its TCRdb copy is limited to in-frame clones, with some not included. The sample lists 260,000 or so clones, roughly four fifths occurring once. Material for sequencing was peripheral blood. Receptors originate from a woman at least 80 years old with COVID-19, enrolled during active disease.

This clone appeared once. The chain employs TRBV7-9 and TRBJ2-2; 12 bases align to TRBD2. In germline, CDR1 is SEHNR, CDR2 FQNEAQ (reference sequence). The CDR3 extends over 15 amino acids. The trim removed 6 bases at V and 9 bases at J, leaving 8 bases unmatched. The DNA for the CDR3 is TGTGCCAGCAGGCGACCTAGCGGGGGGGCTAGGGAGCTGTTTTTT. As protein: CASRRPSGGARELFF. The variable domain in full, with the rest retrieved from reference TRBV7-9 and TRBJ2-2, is DTGVSQNPRHKITKRGQNVTFRCDPISEHNRLYWYRQTLGQGPEFLTYFQNEAQLEKSRLLSDRFSAERPKGSFSTLEIQRTEQGDSAMYLCASRRPSGGARELFFGEGSRLTVL.

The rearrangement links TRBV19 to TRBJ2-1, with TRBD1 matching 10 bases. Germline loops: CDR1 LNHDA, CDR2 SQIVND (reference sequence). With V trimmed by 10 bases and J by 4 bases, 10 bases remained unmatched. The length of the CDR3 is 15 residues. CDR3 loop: CATSDGTGVYNEQFF. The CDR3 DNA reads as TGTGCCACCTCAGACGGGACAGGGGTTTACAATGAGCAGTTCTTC.

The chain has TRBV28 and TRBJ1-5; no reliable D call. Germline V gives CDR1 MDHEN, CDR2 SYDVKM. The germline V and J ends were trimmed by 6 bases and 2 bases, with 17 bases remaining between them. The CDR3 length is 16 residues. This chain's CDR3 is CASSRTGKTGNQPQHF. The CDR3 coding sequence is TGTGCCAGCAGCCGTACCGGGAAAACGGGCAATCAGCCCCAGCATTTT.

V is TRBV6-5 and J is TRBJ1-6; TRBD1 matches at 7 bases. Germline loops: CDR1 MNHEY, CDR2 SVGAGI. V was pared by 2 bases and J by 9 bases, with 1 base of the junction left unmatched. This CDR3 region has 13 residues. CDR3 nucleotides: TGTGCCAGCAGTTACCGGGACAGTTCACCCCTCCACTTT. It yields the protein CASSYRDSSPLHF.

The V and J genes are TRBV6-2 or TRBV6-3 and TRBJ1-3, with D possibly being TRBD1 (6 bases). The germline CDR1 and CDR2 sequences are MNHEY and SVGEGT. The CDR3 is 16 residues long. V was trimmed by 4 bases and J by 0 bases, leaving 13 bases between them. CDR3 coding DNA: TGTGCCAGCAGTTGGGGGACATTGAGCTCTGGAAACACCATATATTTT. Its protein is CASSWGTLSSGNTIYF.

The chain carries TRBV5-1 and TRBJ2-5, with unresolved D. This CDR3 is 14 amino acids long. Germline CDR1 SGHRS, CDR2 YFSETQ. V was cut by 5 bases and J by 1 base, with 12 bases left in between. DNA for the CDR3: TGCGCCAGCAGACCTACGACACCCCAAGAGACCCAGTACTTC. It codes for CASRPTTPQETQYF.